This is a list of T cell receptor beta chains from one sample in a study of T-cell memory formation after mild COVID-19. TCRdb re-called the 5' RACE reads through MiXCR, storing one row per CDR3 protein. The sample consists of some 320,000 distinct CDR3 sequences, about 15% of them appearing once. The sample comprised PBMCs or a T cell subset sorted from them (not recorded which). The receptors derive from a man younger than 35 who had mild COVID-19 (a few samples of this study predate the infection). Cell type and time point are not known. The CDR3 runs from the conserved cysteine through the conserved F or W. D genes are given only for firm matches. Rows may omit the clone size; those that give it use once, few, many or a size class.

cdr3_aa cdr3_nt v_call d_call clone_size j_call
CASRGDRNEQFF TGTGCCAGCAGAGGGGACCGAAATGAGCAGTTCTTC TRBV6-5 - few TRBJ2-1
CASNLGAQGAHTEAFF TGTGCCAGCAACCTAGGAGCCCAGGGGGCGCACACTGAAGCTTTCTTT TRBV14 TRBD1 few TRBJ1-1
CASSLEAGAATSTDTQYF TGCGCCAGCAGCTTGGAGGCGGGGGCCGCAACTAGCACAGATACGCAGTATTTT TRBV5-1 - many TRBJ2-3
CASSLDWGADTQYF TGCGCCAGCAGCTTGGACTGGGGGGCAGATACGCAGTATTTT TRBV5-1 - - TRBJ2-3
CASSRRQADTDTQYF TGTGCCAGCAGTCGAAGACAGGCGGATACAGATACGCAGTATTTT TRBV3-1 - many TRBJ2-3
CASSYRPPERDTQYF TGTGCCAGCAGTTACAGACCCCCCGAGAGGGATACGCAGTATTTT TRBV6-6 - - TRBJ2-3
CASSEDRNYGYTF TGTGCCAGCTCAGAGGACAGAAACTATGGCTACACCTTC TRBV18 - few TRBJ1-2
CASSFIAEHYGETQYF TGTGCCAGCAGCTTTATAGCGGAACATTACGGAGAGACCCAGTACTTC TRBV7-2 - - TRBJ2-5
CASSATASGGAETQYF TGTGCCAGCAGCGCGACGGCGAGCGGGGGGGCGGAGACCCAGTACTTC TRBV5-4 TRBD2 few TRBJ2-5
CASSPGEGGETQYF TGTGCCAGCAGCCCGGGAGAGGGGGGAGAGACCCAGTACTTC TRBV12-3/TRBV12-4 - few TRBJ2-5
CASGFSGPQHF TGTGCTAGTGGTTTCTCTGGGCCCCAGCATTTT TRBV12-5 - - TRBJ1-5
CAISDRERGGNEQFF TGTGCCATCAGTGATCGGGAGCGGGGGGGCAATGAGCAGTTCTTC TRBV10-3 TRBD2 few TRBJ2-1
CASRQGPSETQYF TGTGCCAGTCGACAGGGTCCTTCAGAGACCCAGTACTTC TRBV19 TRBD1 - TRBJ2-5
CASSRRGGGSNEQFF TGCGCCAGCAGCCGCCGTGGCGGGGGGTCAAATGAGCAGTTCTTC TRBV4-3 TRBD2 - TRBJ2-1
CASSSSEAGGRETQYF TGTGCCAGCAGTTCGTCGGAGGCTGGGGGGCGAGAGACCCAGTACTTC TRBV5-4 - - TRBJ2-5
CASSLEGNTIYF TGCGCCAGCAGCTTGGAAGGAAACACCATATATTTT TRBV5-1 - many TRBJ1-3
CSARDPRGSGNTIYF TGCAGTGCTAGAGATCCCAGGGGGTCTGGAAACACCATATATTTT TRBV20-1 TRBD1 few TRBJ1-3
CASSRGTGQKVETQYF TGTGCCAGCAGTAGAGGGACTGGCCAAAAGGTCGAGACCCAGTACTTC TRBV6-2/TRBV6-3 - few TRBJ2-5
CSVAPWTDTDTQYF TGCAGCGTAGCGCCCTGGACGGACACAGATACGCAGTATTTT TRBV29-1 - few TRBJ2-3
CSARSRGGNEKLFF TGCAGTGCTAGAAGCAGGGGCGGTAATGAAAAACTGTTTTTT TRBV20-1 - few TRBJ1-4
CASVTGLQETQYF TGTGCCAGCGTAACAGGCCTCCAAGAGACCCAGTACTTC TRBV12-3/TRBV12-4 - few TRBJ2-5
CASSGGLAASYEQYF TGTGCCAGCAGTGGAGGACTAGCGGCCTCCTACGAGCAGTACTTC TRBV5-6 TRBD2 - TRBJ2-7
CASSLVFSGGAGYGYTF TGTGCCAGCAGCTTGGTTTTTTCGGGGGGCGCGGGCTATGGCTACACCTTC TRBV5-4 - - TRBJ1-2
CSARAEQVNYGYTF TGCAGTGCTAGGGCAGAACAGGTTAACTATGGCTACACCTTC TRBV20-1 - few TRBJ1-2